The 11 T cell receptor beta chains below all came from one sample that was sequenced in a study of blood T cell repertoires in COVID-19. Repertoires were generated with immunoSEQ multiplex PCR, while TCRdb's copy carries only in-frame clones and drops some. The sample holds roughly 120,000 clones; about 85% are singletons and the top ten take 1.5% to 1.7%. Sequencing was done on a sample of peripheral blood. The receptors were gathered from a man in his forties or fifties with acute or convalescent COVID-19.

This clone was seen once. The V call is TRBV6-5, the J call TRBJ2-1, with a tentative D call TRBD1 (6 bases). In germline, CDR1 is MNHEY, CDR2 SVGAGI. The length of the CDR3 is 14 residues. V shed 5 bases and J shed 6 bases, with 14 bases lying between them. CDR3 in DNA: TGTGCCAGCAGTCCCAGGGGTTCGGGCAATGAGCAGTTCTTC. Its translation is CASSPRGSGNEQFF.

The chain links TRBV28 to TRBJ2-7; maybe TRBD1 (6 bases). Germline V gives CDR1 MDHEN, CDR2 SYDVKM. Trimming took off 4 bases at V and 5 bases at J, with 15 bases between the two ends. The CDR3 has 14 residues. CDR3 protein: CASSSTSQGNEQYF. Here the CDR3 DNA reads TGTGCCAGCAGTTCCACATCACAGGGAAACGAGCAGTACTTC.

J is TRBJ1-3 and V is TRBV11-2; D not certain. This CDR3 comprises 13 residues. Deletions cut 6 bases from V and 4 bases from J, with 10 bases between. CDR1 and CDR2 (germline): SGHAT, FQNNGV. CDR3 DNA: TGTGCCAGCAGGGCCCCCGCCGGAAACACCATATATTTT. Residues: CASRAPAGNTIYF.

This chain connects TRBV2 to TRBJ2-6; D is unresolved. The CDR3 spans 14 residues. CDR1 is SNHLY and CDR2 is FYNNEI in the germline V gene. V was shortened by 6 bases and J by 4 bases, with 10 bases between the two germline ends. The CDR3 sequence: CASSAALGANVLTF. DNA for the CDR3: TGTGCCAGCAGCGCGGCTCTCGGGGCCAACGTCCTGACTTTC.

This chain's CDR3 is CASAGGAHYGYTF. The CDR3 DNA reads as TGTGCCAGCGCGGGGGGCGCCCACTATGGCTACACCTTC. The chain carries TRBV28 and TRBJ1-2, with D tentatively TRBD1 (6 bases). Trimming stripped 8 bases from V and 3 bases from J, with 13 bases between. The CDR3 is 13 residues long. Germline CDR1 MDHEN, CDR2 SYDVKM.

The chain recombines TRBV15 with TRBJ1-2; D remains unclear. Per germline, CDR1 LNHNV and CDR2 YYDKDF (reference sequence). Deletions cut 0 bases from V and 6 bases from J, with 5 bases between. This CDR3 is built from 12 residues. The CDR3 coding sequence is TGTGCCACCAGCAGAGATGGAGATGGCTACACCTTC. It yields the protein CATSRDGDGYTF.

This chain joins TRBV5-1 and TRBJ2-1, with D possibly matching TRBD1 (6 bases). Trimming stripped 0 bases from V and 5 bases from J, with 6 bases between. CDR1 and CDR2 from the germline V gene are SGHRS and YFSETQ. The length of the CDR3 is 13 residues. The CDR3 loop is CASSLAGDNEQFF. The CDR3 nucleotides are TGCGCCAGCAGCTTGGCAGGGGACAATGAGCAGTTCTTC.

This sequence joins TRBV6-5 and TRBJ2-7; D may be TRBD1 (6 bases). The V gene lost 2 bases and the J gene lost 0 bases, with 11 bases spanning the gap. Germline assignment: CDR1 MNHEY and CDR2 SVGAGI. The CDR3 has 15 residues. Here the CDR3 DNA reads TGTGCCAGCAGTTACACCCCGACAGGCTCCTACGAGCAGTACTTC. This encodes CASSYTPTGSYEQYF.

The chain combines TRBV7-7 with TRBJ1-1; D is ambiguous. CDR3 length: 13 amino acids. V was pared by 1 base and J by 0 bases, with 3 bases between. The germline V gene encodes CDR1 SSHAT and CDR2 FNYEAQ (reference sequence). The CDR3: CASSLVVNTEAFF. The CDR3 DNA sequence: TGTGCCAGCAGCTTAGTAGTGAACACTGAAGCTTTCTTT. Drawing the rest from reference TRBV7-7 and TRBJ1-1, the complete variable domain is GAGVSQSPRYKVTKRGQDVTLRCDPISSHATLYWYQQALGQGPEFLTYFNYEAQPDKSGLPSDRFSAERPEGSISTLTIQRTEQRDSAMYRCASSLVVNTEAFFGQGTRLTVV.

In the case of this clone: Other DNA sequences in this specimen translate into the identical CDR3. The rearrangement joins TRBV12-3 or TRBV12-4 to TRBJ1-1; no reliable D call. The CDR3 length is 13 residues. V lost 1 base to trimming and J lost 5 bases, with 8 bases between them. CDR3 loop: CASSLGEDTEAFF. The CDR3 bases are TGTGCCAGCAGTTTAGGAGAGGATACTGAAGCTTTCTTT.

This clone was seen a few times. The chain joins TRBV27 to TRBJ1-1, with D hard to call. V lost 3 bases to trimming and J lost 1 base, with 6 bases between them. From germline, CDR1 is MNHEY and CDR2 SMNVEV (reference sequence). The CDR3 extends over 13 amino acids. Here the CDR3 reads CASSFARNTEAFF. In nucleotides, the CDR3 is TGTGCCAGCAGTTTCGCTAGGAACACTGAAGCTTTCTTT.